This TCR beta chain was identified in a study of T cells in Graves' hyperthyroidism and ophthalmopathy. Note on this clonotype: The antigen remains unidentified.

CDR3 size: 15 residues. V lost 2 bases and J 2 bases, leaving 10 bases between the germline ends. The germline CDR1 and CDR2 sequences are MNHEY and SVGEGT. The source material, RNA transcripts, was used to amplify TCR beta CDR3 regions. An initial round of RT-PCR targeting the TCR CDR3 relied on the HTBI primer set. TCRdb reanalysed the multiplex PCR reads using MiXCR and keeps one entry per CDR3 protein. This sample has about 580,000 distinct CDR3 sequences; roughly 50% occur once, and the top ten carry approximately 8.4%. Study-level points and caveats: The model predicted ophthalmopathy a median roughly 6.5 months before onset. In the blood, most expanded thyroid clonotypes above 0.001 appeared as well. Stable hyperthyroidism was told apart from ophthalmopathy by a model built on 13 V-J features.

Sequencing was done on a sample of peripheral blood or thyroid tissue (not recorded which). This clonotype was sampled from a woman aged 18-30 years with Graves' hyperthyroidism. The chain is built from TRBV6-2 or TRBV6-3 and TRBJ1-5; possibly TRBD1 for D (6 bases). CDR3 sequence (DNA): TGTGCCAGCAGTTACACCGGGGGCGGCAATCAGCCCCAGCATTTT. The encoded protein is CASSYTGGGNQPQHF.